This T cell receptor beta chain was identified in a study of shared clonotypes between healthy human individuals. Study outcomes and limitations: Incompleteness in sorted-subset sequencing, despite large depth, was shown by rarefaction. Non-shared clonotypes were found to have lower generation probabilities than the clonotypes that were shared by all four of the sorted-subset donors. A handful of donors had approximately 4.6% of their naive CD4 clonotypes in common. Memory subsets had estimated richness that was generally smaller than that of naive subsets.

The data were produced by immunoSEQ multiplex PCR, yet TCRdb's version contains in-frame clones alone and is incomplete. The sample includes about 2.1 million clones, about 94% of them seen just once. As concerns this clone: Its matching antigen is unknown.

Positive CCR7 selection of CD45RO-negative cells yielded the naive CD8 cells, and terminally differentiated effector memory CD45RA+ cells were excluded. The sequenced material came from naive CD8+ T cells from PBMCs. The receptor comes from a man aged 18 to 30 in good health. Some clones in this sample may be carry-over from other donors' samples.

Here the CDR3 reads CASSPRGQGGNQPQHF. The CDR3 nucleotides read TGTGCCAGCAGCCCGAGAGGACAGGGTGGTAATCAGCCCCAGCATTTT. This rearrangement joins TRBV13 to TRBJ1-5; 8 nucleotides match TRBD1. The CDR3 length is 16 residues. Trimming removed 5 bases from V and 4 bases from J; junction bases left unmatched: 10. CDR1 is PRHDT and CDR2 is FYEKMQ in the germline V gene (reference sequence).